A selection of T cell receptor beta chains follows, all from one sample in a study of CD8+CD57+ T cells in acquired aplastic anemia. One entry per CDR3 protein, called by TCRdb with MiXCR from the reads. The sample shows about 190,000 distinct CDR3 sequences, approximately 50% of them seen only once. The sample consisted of sorted CD4+, CD8+, or CD8+CD57+ T cells (not recorded which) from PBMCs. The receptors shown here come from a human donor in good health, serving as a control. Both conserved end residues are part of each CDR3. D genes are given only for firm matches. Clone size is stated in some rows and not others, as once, few, many or a class when expanded.

>NA|NA|TRBJ2-3|TRBV20-1
CSASGRGQYF
TGCAGTGCTAGCGGCAGGGGGCAGTATTTT
>many|NA|TRBJ1-1|TRBV7-2
CASSPPGDAEAFF
TGTGCCAGCAGCCCCCCAGGGGACGCTGAAGCTTTCTTT
>NA|TRBD2|TRBJ2-3|TRBV2
CASSAVIAGLTDTQYF
TGTGCCAGCAGTGCCGTAATAGCGGGGCTCACAGATACGCAGTATTTT
>NA|NA|TRBJ2-3|TRBV7-2
CASSSLGGTQYF
TGTGCCAGCAGCTCCCTAGGGGGGACGCAGTATTTT
>many|NA|TRBJ2-2|TRBV5-1
CASSLESANTGELFF
TGCGCCAGCAGCTTGGAATCAGCGAACACCGGGGAGCTGTTTTTT
>NA|NA|TRBJ2-5|TRBV7-2
CASSSEGQGQETQYF
TGTGCCAGCAGCTCTGAGGGGCAGGGACAAGAGACCCAGTACTTC
>few|TRBD2|TRBJ2-1|TRBV2
CASSVTASGRANEQFF
TGTGCCAGCAGTGTGACGGCTAGCGGGAGGGCCAATGAGCAGTTCTTC
>NA|NA|TRBJ1-1|TRBV4-1
CASSQDHGMLNTEAFF
TGCGCCAGCAGCCAAGATCATGGGATGCTGAACACTGAAGCTTTCTTT
>many|NA|TRBJ1-5|TRBV4-1
CASSQLGAVQPQHF
TGCGCCAGCAGCCAATTGGGAGCGGTTCAGCCCCAGCATTTT
>NA|NA|TRBJ2-7|TRBV7-8
CASSLRGLEIYEQYF
TGTGCCAGCAGCTTAAGGGGACTTGAAATCTACGAGCAGTACTTC
>NA|NA|TRBJ1-1|TRBV7-9
CASSRTEAFF
TGTGCCAGCAGCCGAACTGAAGCTTTCTTT
>many|NA|TRBJ2-1|TRBV28
CASSQGRKYNEQFF
TGTGCCAGCAGTCAGGGGAGGAAGTACAATGAGCAGTTCTTC
>NA|NA|TRBJ1-2|TRBV29-1
CSAKRSGLHGYTF
TGCAGCGCTAAACGGTCAGGGCTCCATGGCTACACCTTC
>many|NA|TRBJ1-1|TRBV20-1
CSAIRPGITEAFF
TGCAGTGCTATCCGGCCAGGGATCACTGAAGCTTTCTTT
>NA|NA|TRBJ2-3|TRBV7-2
CASSLNPTDTQYF
TGTGCCAGCAGCCTCAATCCCACAGATACGCAGTATTTT
>many|TRBD1|TRBJ1-3|TRBV7-8
CASSLAGTGGFSGNTIYF
TGTGCCAGCAGCTTAGCCGGGACAGGGGGCTTCTCTGGAAACACCATATATTTT